The TCR beta chain under discussion was sequenced for a study of blood T cells in healthy people across ages. Study-wide results and limits: Naive T cell percentage and TCR beta diversity correlated strongly. Per million T cells, TCR beta diversity dropped roughly linearly as age increased.

A single count supports this clonotype. The antigen is not known. Isolation recovered at least 6.5 million PBMCs from every sample. Germline loops: CDR1 MNHEY, CDR2 SMNVEV (reference sequence). V was trimmed by 2 bases and J by 3 bases, leaving 10 bases between them. The CDR3 is 15 amino acids. Primed by a sample-barcoded 5' primer and a J-beta primer mix, a second PCR proceeded for 7 to 11 cycles. Tags on each cDNA molecule came from a template-switch adaptor with 12 random nucleotides. TCRdb independently ran MiXCR on the 5' RACE reads; one entry per CDR3 protein. The data show around 1,000,000 distinct CDR3 sequences, with 35% to 40% seen just once and over 10% held by the top ten.

V gene TRBV27 combines with J gene TRBJ1-4; tentative D call: TRBD1 (6 bases). Source material: blood. The TCR originated in a man younger than 35 in good health. CDR3 protein: CASSLMQGSNEKLFF. As DNA, the CDR3 is TGTGCCAGCAGTTTAATGCAGGGGTCTAATGAAAAACTGTTTTTT.